This TCR beta chain appears in the sequencing data of a study of cytomegalovirus exposure and HLA in healthy donors. Study-wide results and caveats: Later on, an analysis showed TCR association rates differing by HLA locus, with DRB1 the most and HLA-C the fewest. Excluded: some indistinguishable V segments such as TRBV6-2 and TRBV6-3.

As regards this clone: The antigen is unknown.

The CDR3 has 13 amino acids. V lost 4 bases, J lost 4 bases, and 1 base stayed unmatched. Germline V gene data show CDR1 as LNHNV and CDR2 as YYDKDF (reference sequence). Both 60 Vbeta primers and 13 Jbeta primers went into the PCR. Only in-frame clones appear in the TCRdb table, and some are missing; sequencing was by immunoSEQ multiplex PCR. This table holds about 120,000 clones, 74% found once. Material: PBMCs. This chain uses TRBV15 with TRBJ1-3; 7 bases line up with TRBD1. This clonotype originated in a human donor in good health. The CDR3 DNA sequence: TGTGCCACCAGCACGGACAGGGGAAACACCATATATTTT. Its protein product is CATSTDRGNTIYF. Variable domain in full (rest from reference TRBV15 and TRBJ1-3): DAMVIQNPRYQVTQFGKPVTLSCSQTLNHNVMYWYQQKSSQAPKLLFHYYDKDFNNEADTPDNFQSRRPNTSFCFLDIRSPGLGDTAMYLCATSTDRGNTIYFGEGSWLTVV.